This T cell receptor beta chain comes out of a study of control samples from healthy donors and cancer patients. Data came from immunoSEQ multiplex PCR; TCRdb stores just in-frame clones and leaves some out. Of some 140,000 clones in the sample, more than 90% are singletons; the top ten hold about 11%. The TCR comes from a man younger than 45 in good health. The sequenced sample was blood.

The CDR3 DNA follows: TGTGCCAGCAGCAAAGAGGATCAGGGGAAGACAACTGAAGCTTTCTTT. It encodes CASSKEDQGKTTEAFF. The rearrangement uses TRBV21-1 and TRBJ1-1; the D call in the table, TRBD1, was not verified against the DNA. TRBV21-1 has pseudogene status. The CDR3 has 16 residues.